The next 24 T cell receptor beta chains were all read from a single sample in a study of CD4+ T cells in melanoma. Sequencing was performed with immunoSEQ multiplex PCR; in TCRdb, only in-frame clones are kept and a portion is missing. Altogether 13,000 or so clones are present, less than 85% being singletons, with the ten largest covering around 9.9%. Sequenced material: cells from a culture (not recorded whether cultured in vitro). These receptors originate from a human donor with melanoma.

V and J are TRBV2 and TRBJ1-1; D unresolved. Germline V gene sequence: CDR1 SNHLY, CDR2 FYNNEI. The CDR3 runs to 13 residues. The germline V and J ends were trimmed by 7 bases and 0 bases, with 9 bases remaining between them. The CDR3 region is CASTLRVNTEAFF. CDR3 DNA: TGTGCCAGCACTCTCCGGGTGAACACTGAAGCTTTCTTT.

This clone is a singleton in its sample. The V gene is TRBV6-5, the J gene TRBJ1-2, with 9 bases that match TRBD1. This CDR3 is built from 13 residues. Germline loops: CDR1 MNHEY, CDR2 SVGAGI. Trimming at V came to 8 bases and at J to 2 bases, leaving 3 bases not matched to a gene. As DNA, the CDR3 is TGTGCCAGCTACAGGGGGCGCAACTATGGCTACACCTTC. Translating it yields CASYRGRNYGYTF.

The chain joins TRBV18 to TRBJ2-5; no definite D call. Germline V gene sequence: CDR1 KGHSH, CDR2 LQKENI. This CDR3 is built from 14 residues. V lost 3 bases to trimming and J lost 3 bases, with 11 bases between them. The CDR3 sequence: CASSPGYAEETQYF. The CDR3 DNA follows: TGTGCCAGCTCACCTGGTTACGCCGAAGAGACCCAGTACTTC. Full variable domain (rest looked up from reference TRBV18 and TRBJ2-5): NAGVMQNPRHLVRRRGQEARLRCSPMKGHSHVYWYRQLPEEGLKFMVYLQKENIIDESGMPKERFSAEFPKEGPSILRIQQVVRGDSAAYFCASSPGYAEETQYFGPGTRLLVL.

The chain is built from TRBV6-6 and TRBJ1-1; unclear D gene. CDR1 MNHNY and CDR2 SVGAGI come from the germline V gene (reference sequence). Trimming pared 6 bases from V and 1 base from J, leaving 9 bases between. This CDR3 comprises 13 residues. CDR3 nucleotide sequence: TGTGCCAGCAGCAGCAATTGGAACACTGAAGCTTTCTTT. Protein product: CASSSNWNTEAFF.

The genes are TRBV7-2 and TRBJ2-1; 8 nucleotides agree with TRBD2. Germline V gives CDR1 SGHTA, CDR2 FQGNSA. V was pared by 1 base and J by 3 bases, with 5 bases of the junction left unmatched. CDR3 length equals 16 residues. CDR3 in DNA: TGTGCCAGCAGCTTAGGCGTCGCGGGGGGCTACAATGAGCAGTTCTTC. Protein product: CASSLGVAGGYNEQFF.

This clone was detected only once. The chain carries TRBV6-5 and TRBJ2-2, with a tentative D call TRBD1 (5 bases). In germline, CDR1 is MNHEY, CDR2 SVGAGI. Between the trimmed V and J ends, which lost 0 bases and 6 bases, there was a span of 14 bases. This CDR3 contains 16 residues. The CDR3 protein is CASSYSGPRVAGELFF. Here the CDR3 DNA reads TGTGCCAGCAGTTACTCGGGCCCCAGGGTGGCCGGGGAGCTGTTTTTT.

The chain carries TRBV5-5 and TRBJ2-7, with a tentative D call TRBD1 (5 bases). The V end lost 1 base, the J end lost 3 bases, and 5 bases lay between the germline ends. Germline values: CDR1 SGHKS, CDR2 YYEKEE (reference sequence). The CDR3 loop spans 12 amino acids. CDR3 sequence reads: CASSLRGYEQYF. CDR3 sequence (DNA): TGTGCCAGCAGCTTGAGGGGCTACGAGCAGTACTTC.

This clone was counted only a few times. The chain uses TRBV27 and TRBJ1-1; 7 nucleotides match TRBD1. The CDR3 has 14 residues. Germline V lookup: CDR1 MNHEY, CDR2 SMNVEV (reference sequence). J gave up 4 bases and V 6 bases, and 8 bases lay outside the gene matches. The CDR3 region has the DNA TGTGCCAGCAGCAGACAGGGAGCAGGCACTGAAGCTTTCTTT. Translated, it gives CASSRQGAGTEAFF.

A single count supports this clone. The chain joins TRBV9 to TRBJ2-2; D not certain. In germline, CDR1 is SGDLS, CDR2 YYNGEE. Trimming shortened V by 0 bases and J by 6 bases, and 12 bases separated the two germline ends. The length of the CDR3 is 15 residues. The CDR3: CASSVGRRQAGELFF. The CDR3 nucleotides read TGTGCCAGCAGCGTAGGGCGCAGGCAGGCCGGGGAGCTGTTTTTT.

Written as DNA, the CDR3 is TGTGCCTGTCCCTCCCGGACAGCGAACACCGGGGAGCTGTTTTTT. As protein: CACPSRTANTGELFF. This rearrangement joins TRBV30 to TRBJ2-2, with a weak D call TRBD1 (6 bases). The CDR3 sequence is 15 residues long. Trimming removed 6 bases from V and 0 bases from J, with 14 bases in between. CDR1 and CDR2 (germline): GTSNPN, SVGIG (reference sequence). The entire variable domain, with the rest obtained from reference TRBV30 and TRBJ2-2, is as follows: SQTIHQWPATLVQPVGSPLSLECTVEGTSNPNLYWYRQAAGRGLQLLFYSVGIGQISSEVPQNLSASRPQDRQFILSSKKLLLSDSGFYLCACPSRTANTGELFFGEGSRLTVL.

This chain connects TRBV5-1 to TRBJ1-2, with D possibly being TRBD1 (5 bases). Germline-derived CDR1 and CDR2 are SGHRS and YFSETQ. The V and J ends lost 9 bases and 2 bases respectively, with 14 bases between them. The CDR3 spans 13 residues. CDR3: CATRDGGNYGYTF. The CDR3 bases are TGCGCCACCAGGGACGGAGGAAACTATGGCTACACCTTC.

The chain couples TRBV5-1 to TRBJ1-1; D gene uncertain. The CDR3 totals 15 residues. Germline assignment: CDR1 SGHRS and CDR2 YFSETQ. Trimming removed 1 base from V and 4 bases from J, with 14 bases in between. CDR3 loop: CASSLLTPGSTEAFF. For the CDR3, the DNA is TGCGCCAGCAGCTTGTTAACGCCGGGGAGCACTGAAGCTTTCTTT.

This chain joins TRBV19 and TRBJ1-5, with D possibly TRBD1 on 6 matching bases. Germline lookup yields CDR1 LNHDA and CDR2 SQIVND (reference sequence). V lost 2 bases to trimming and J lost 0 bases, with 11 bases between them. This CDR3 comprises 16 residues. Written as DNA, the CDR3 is TGTGCCAGTAGTATAACGGGGGCGTTTAGCAATCAGCCCCAGCATTTT. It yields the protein CASSITGAFSNQPQHF.

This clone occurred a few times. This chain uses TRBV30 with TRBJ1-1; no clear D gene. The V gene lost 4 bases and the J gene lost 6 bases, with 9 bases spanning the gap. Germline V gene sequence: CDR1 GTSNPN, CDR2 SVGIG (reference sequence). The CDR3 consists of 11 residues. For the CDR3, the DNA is TGTGCCTGGATGAGTCTATCTGAAGCTTTCTTT. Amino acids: CAWMSLSEAFF.

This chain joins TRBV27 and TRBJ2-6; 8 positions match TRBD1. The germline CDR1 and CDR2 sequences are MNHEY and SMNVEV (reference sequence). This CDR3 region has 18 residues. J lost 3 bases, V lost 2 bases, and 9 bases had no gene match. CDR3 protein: CASSLTWTGSSGANVLTF. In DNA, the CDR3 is TGTGCCAGCAGTTTAACCTGGACAGGGAGTAGTGGGGCCAACGTCCTGACTTTC.

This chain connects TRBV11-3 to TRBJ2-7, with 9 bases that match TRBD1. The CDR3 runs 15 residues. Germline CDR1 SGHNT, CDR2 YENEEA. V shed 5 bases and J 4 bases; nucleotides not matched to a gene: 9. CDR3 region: CASSPRTGAGYEQYF. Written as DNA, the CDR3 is TGTGCCAGCAGCCCGAGGACAGGGGCCGGGTACGAGCAGTACTTC.

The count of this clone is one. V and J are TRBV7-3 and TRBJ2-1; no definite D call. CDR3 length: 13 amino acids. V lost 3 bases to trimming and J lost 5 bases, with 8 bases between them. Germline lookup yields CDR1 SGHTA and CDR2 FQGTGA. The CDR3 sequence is CASSFGRNNEQFF. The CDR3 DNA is TGTGCCAGCAGCTTTGGTAGGAACAATGAGCAGTTCTTC. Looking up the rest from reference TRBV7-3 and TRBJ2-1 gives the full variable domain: GAGVSQTPSNKVTEKGKYVELRCDPISGHTALYWYRQSLGQGPEFLIYFQGTGAADDSGLPNDRFFAVRPEGSVSTLKIQRTERGDSAVYLCASSFGRNNEQFFGPGTRLTVL.

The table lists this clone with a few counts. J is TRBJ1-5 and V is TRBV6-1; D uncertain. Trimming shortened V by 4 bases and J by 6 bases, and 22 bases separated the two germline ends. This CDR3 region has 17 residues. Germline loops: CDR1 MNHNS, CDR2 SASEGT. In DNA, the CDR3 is TGTGCCAGCAGTGTCGTGCTGTCGAGGACGGAGACTCAGCCCCAGCATTTT. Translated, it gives CASSVVLSRTETQPQHF.

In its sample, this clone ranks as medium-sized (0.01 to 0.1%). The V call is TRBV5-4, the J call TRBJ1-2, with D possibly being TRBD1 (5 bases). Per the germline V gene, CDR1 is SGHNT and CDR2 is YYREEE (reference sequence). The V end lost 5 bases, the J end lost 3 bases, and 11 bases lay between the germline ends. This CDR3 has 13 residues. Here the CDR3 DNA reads TGTGCCAGCAGGCCCCAGGGTGACTATGGCTACACCTTC. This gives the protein CASRPQGDYGYTF.

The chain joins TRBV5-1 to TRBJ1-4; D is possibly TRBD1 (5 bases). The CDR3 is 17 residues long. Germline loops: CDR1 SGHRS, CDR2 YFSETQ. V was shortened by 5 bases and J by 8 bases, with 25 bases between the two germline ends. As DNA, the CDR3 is TGCGCCAGCAGAAAGGCTTACCGTGGGACCGCAAGAGAAAAACTGTTTTTT. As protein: CASRKAYRGTAREKLFF.

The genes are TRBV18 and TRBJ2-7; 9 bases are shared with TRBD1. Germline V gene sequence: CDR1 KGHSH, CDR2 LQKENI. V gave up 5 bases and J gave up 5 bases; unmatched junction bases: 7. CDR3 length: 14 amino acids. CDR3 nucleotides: TGTGCCAGCTCAGCGGGACAGGGATTGCACGAGCAGTACTTC. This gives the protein CASSAGQGLHEQYF.

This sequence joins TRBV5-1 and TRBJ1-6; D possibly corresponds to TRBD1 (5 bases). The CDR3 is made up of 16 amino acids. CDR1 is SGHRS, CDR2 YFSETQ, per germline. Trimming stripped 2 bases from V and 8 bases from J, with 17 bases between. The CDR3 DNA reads TGCGCCAGCAGCTTACGACGAATGGGGGAGGATTCACCCCTCCACTTT. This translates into CASSLRRMGEDSPLHF.

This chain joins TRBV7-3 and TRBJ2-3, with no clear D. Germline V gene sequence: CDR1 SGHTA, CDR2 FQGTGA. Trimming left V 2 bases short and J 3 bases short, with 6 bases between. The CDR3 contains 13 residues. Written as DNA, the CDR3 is TGTGCCAGCAGCTTAGTGACGACAGATACGCAGTATTTT. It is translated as CASSLVTTDTQYF.

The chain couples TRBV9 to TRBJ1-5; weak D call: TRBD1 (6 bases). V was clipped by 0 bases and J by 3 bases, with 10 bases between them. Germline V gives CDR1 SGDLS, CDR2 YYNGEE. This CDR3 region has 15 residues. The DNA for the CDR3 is TGTGCCAGCAGCGTAGGTGGACAGATCAATCAGCCCCAGCATTTT. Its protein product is CASSVGGQINQPQHF.